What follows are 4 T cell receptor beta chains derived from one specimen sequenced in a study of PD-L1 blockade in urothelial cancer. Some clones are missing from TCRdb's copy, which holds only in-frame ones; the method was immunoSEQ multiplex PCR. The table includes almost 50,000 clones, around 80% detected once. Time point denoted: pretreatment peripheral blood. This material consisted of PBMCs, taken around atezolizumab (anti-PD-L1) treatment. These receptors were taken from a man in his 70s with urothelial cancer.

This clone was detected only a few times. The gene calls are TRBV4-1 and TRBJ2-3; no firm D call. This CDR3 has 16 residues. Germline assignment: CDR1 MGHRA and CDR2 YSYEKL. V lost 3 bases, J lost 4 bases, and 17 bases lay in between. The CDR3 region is CASSQINMGWADTQYF. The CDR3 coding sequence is TGCGCCAGCAGCCAGATTAATATGGGCTGGGCAGATACGCAGTATTTT.

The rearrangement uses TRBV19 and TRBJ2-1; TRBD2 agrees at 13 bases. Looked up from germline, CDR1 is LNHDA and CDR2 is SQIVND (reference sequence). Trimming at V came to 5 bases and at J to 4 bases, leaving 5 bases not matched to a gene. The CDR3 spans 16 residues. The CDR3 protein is CASSLGLAGMYNEQFF. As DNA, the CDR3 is TGTGCCAGTAGTTTGGGACTAGCGGGGATGTACAATGAGCAGTTCTTC.

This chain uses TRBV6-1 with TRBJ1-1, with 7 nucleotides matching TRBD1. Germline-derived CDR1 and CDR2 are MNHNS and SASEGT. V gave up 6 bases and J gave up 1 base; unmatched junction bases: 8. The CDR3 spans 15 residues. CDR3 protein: CASRADRKRNTEAFF. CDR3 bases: TGTGCCAGCAGAGCGGACAGGAAGAGGAACACTGAAGCTTTCTTT.

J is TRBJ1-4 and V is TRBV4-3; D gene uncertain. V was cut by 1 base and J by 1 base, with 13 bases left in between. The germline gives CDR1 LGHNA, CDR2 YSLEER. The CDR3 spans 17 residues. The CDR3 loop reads CASSQVLGGRTNEKLFF. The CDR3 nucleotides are TGCGCCAGCAGCCAAGTCTTGGGCGGGCGAACTAATGAAAAACTGTTTTTT.